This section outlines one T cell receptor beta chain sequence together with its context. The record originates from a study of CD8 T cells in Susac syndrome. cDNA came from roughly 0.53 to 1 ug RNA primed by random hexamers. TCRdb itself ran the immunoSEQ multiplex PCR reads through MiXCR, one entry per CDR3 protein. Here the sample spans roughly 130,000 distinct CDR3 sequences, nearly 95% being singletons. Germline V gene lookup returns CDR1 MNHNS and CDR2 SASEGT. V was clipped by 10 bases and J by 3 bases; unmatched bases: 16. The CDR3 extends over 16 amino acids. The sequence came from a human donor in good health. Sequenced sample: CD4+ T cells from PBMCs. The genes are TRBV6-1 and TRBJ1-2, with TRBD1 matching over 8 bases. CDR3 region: CATSRAGGRFDYGYTF. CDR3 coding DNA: TGTGCCACCTCGAGGGCAGGGGGCCGGTTTGACTATGGCTACACCTTC.